This T cell receptor beta chain stems from a study of blood T cell repertoires in COVID-19. This clone is a singleton in its sample. V gave up 7 bases and J gave up 6 bases, with 18 bases separating them. This CDR3 has 13 amino acids. Germline V CDR1 and CDR2: SQVTM, ANQGSEA. Sequencing used immunoSEQ multiplex PCR; TCRdb keeps in-frame clones, though not all of them. The sample has some 250,000 clones, 84% seen once. V and J are TRBV29-1 and TRBJ1-1; a weak D match, TRBD1 (5 bases). The sequencing input was peripheral blood. This TCR was sampled from a man aged 45-65 years with active or convalescent COVID-19. The DNA of the CDR3 is TGCAGCGCCTCGGGGGGAGGATGGCCTGAAGCTTTCTTT. Protein product: CSASGGGWPEAFF.